This T cell receptor (beta chain) was obtained from a study of OX40 agonist ivuxolimab in advanced cancers. Study-wide points: Expanded clones belonging to CD8+ T cells outnumbered, on average, those of CD4+.

TCRdb keeps only in-frame clones here, not all; method: immunoSEQ multiplex PCR. The profile shows 40,000 to 45,000 clones, 85% to 90% of them singletons. Note on this clone: Its specificity is unknown.

Sampled blood was obtained at baseline, cycle 4 day 1, and cycle 7 day 1. The TCR originated in an adult with an advanced solid tumor such as melanoma, head and neck, liver or kidney cancer. The sample here was CD4+ or CD8+ T cells sorted from blood, taken in a trial of the OX40 agonist ivuxolimab.

The DNA of the CDR3 is TGCGCCAGCAGTGAAAGCCGCTACACAGATACGCAGTATTTT. Protein sequence: CASSESRYTDTQYF. The chain is built from TRBV10-1 and TRBJ2-3; no reliable D call. The CDR3 has 14 residues. The germline V gene encodes CDR1 WNHNN and CDR2 SYGVQD (reference sequence). Trimming removed 3 bases from V and 2 bases from J, with 9 bases in between.